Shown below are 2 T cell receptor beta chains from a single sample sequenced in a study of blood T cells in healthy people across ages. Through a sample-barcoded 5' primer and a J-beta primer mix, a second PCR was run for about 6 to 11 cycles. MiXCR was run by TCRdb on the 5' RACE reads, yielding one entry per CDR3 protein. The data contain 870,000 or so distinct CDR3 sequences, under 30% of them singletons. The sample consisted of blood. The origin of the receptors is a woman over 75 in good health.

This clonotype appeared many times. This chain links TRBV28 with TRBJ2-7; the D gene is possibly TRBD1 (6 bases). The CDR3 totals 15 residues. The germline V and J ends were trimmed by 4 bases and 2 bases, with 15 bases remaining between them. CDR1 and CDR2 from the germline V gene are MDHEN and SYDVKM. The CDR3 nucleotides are TGTGCCAGCAGTTCGCGACAGGCTGGCGCCTACGAGCAGTACTTC. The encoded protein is CASSSRQAGAYEQYF. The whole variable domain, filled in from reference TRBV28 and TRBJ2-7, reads DVKVTQSSRYLVKRTGEKVFLECVQDMDHENMFWYRQDPGLGLRLIYFSYDVKMKEKGDIPEGYSVSREKKERFSLILESASTNQTSMYLCASSSRQAGAYEQYFGPGTRLTVT.

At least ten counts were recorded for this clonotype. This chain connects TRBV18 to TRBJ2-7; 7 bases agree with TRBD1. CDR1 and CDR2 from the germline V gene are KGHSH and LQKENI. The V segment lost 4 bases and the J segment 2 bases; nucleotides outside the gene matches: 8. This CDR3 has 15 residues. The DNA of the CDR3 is TGTGCCAGCTCACGGAATCCGACAGGGACCTACGAGCAGTACTTC. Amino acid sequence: CASSRNPTGTYEQYF.